Listed here are 20 T cell receptor beta chains from one sample, sequenced in a study of blood T cell repertoires in COVID-19. This table comes from immunoSEQ multiplex PCR, and its TCRdb copy is limited to in-frame clones, with some not included. The table records around 29,000 clones, around 91% of them present only once. Sequencing was done on a sample of peripheral blood. The origin of the receptors is a man aged 55 to 69 with acute or convalescent COVID-19.

The V call is TRBV4-2, the J call TRBJ2-2; D might be TRBD1 (5 bases). Per germline, CDR1 LGHNA and CDR2 YNFKEQ. This CDR3 region has 15 residues. The V end lost 0 bases, the J end lost 4 bases, and 9 bases lay between the germline ends. The DNA of the CDR3 is TGTGCCAGCAGCCAAGACAGGGTGGGCACCGGGGAGCTGTTTTTT. This codes for CASSQDRVGTGELFF.

The chain has TRBV7-2 and TRBJ1-4, with D perhaps matching TRBD1 (6 bases). V was clipped by 3 bases and J by 12 bases, with 20 bases between them. Germline CDR1 and CDR2: SGHTA and FQGNSA. CDR3 length: 15 amino acids. CDR3 region: CASSLNTGTISELFF. The CDR3 DNA is TGTGCCAGCAGCTTGAATACAGGGACTATTTCGGAACTGTTTTTT. Looking up the rest from reference TRBV7-2 and TRBJ1-4 gives the full variable domain: GAGVSQSPSNKVTEKGKDVELRCDPISGHTALYWYRQSLGQGLEFLIYFQGNSAPDKSGLPSDRFSAERTGGSVSTLTIQRTQQEDSAVYLCASSLNTGTISELFFGSGTQLSVL.

The chain employs TRBV3-1 (or the pseudogene TRBV3-2) and TRBJ2-5; D perhaps matches TRBD2 (5 bases). The CDR3 spans 17 residues. Trimming removed 5 bases at V and 4 bases at J, with 23 bases between. Germline CDR1 is LGHDT and CDR2 is YNNKEL (reference sequence). CDR3 sequence reads: CASSSPGRTARGETQYF. CDR3 nucleotide sequence: TGTGCCAGCAGCTCTCCCGGACGAACAGCTCGGGGAGAGACCCAGTACTTC.

The V and J genes are TRBV27 and TRBJ1-5; maybe TRBD1 (5 bases). V dropped 1 base and J dropped 4 bases, with 14 bases sitting between them. In germline, CDR1 is MNHEY, CDR2 SMNVEV (reference sequence). The CDR3 loop spans 16 amino acids. The CDR3 region is CASSLYAGAGNQPQHF. In nucleotides, the CDR3 is TGTGCCAGCAGTTTATATGCCGGGGCGGGAAATCAGCCCCAGCATTTT.

The J gene is TRBJ1-2, the V gene TRBV13; a possible D gene is TRBD1 (6 bases). The CDR3 sequence is 14 residues long. Germline CDR1 is PRHDT and CDR2 is FYEKMQ (reference sequence). The V end was cut by 5 bases, the J end by 5 bases, with 15 bases between. CDR3 coding DNA: TGTGCCAGCAGCACAATACAGGGTGGGTATGGCTACACCTTC. Encoded protein: CASSTIQGGYGYTF.

J is TRBJ1-2 and V is TRBV30, with D maybe TRBD1 (6 bases). This CDR3 region has 13 residues. Germline V gene data show CDR1 as GTSNPN and CDR2 as SVGIG (reference sequence). V shed 2 bases and J shed 6 bases, with 13 bases lying between them. CDR3 sequence reads: CAWSIQGFDGYTF. Here the CDR3 DNA reads TGTGCCTGGAGTATCCAGGGGTTCGATGGCTACACCTTC.

The chain uses TRBV5-1 and TRBJ2-1, with a weak D call TRBD2 (5 bases). The CDR3 has 15 residues. Per the germline V gene, CDR1 is SGHRS and CDR2 is YFSETQ. Trimming took off 2 bases at V and 5 bases at J, with 14 bases between the two ends. As DNA, the CDR3 is TGCGCCAGCAGCTTTGGAGGTCTCGCCCACAATGAGCAGTTCTTC. This codes for CASSFGGLAHNEQFF.

The rearrangement uses TRBV12-3 or TRBV12-4 and TRBJ1-6; D perhaps matches TRBD1 (6 bases). V lost 5 bases to trimming and J lost 9 bases, with 8 bases between them. CDR3 length equals 12 residues. This chain's CDR3 is CASSAGVSPLHF. The DNA of the CDR3 is TGTGCCAGCAGTGCAGGGGTTTCACCCCTCCACTTT.

This sequence joins TRBV18 and TRBJ1-2; D remains unclear. The CDR3 sequence is 16 residues long. The germline CDR1 and CDR2 sequences are KGHSH and LQKENI. Trimming stripped 3 bases from V and 7 bases from J, with 21 bases between. CDR3 sequence: CASSPLGEGMSVGYTF. DNA of the CDR3: TGTGCCAGCTCACCCCTAGGTGAAGGTATGAGCGTTGGCTACACCTTC.

The V and J genes are TRBV9 and TRBJ2-1, with TRBD2 identical over 7 bases. The CDR3 spans 17 residues. V shed 0 bases and J 9 bases; nucleotides not matched to a gene: 15. CDR1 and CDR2 (germline): SGDLS, YYNGEE. The CDR3 region has the DNA TGTGCCAGCAGCGTAGCGTGGATAGGCGGGAGTTTGGGTGAGCAGTTCTTC. This encodes CASSVAWIGGSLGEQFF.

This rearrangement joins TRBV12-3 or TRBV12-4 to TRBJ1-1; D gene ambiguous. CDR3 length equals 13 residues. V lost 1 base and J 1 base, leaving 4 bases between the germline ends. As DNA, the CDR3 is TGTGCCAGCAGTTTAGGGCCGAACACTGAAGCTTTCTTT. It specifies CASSLGPNTEAFF.

The rearrangement links TRBV5-5 to TRBJ1-2; 7 bases agree with TRBD1. V was clipped by 1 base and J by 4 bases; unmatched bases: 7. The CDR3 covers 15 residues. CDR1 SGHKS and CDR2 YYEKEE come from the germline V gene (reference sequence). CDR3 amino acids: CASSLRQGSGYGYTF. The CDR3 region has the DNA TGTGCCAGCAGCTTGCGACAGGGTAGTGGCTATGGCTACACCTTC.

The CDR3 sequence is CASSPTSGGYEQYF. Here the CDR3 DNA reads TGTGCCAGCAGCCCGACTAGCGGGGGATACGAGCAGTACTTC. The chain carries TRBV7-9 and TRBJ2-7; TRBD2 agrees at 12 bases. Germline V lookup: CDR1 SEHNR, CDR2 FQNEAQ (reference sequence). The CDR3 is 14 amino acids. The V gene end was trimmed by 5 bases and the J gene end by 4 bases; junction bases not matched to a gene: 3.

This sequence joins TRBV5-1 and TRBJ1-1; TRBD1 matches at 7 bases. Per germline, CDR1 SGHRS and CDR2 YFSETQ. J was trimmed by 3 bases and V by 5 bases; bases with no gene match: 7. The CDR3 consists of 14 residues. The CDR3 sequence is CASRETGLYTEAFF. The CDR3 DNA sequence: TGCGCCAGCAGGGAGACAGGGTTATACACTGAAGCTTTCTTT.

The chain links TRBV18 to TRBJ2-2; D gene unclear. The CDR3 totals 15 residues. Trimming took 6 bases from V and 4 from J, leaving 15 bases between them. CDR1 is KGHSH and CDR2 is LQKENI in the germline V gene. The CDR3 sequence: CASSERLPRTGELFF. In DNA form, the CDR3 reads TGTGCCAGCTCGGAGAGGCTACCCCGCACCGGGGAGCTGTTTTTT.

The genes are TRBV25-1 and TRBJ2-2; the D gene is possibly TRBD2 (6 bases). The V end lost 3 bases, the J end lost 4 bases, and 18 bases lay between the germline ends. CDR1 and CDR2 (germline): MGHDK, SYGVNS. CDR3 length: 17 amino acids. This CDR3 reads CASSEIPASESTGELFF. DNA for the CDR3: TGTGCCAGCAGTGAGATTCCCGCTAGCGAATCCACCGGGGAGCTGTTTTTT.

The CDR3 bases are TGTGCCAGTAGTTGGGGACAGGGCAGCACCGGGGAGCTGTTTTTT. Its protein product is CASSWGQGSTGELFF. V and J are TRBV19 and TRBJ2-2; 9 positions match TRBD1. Trimming removed 5 bases from V and 4 bases from J; junction bases left unmatched: 5. The CDR3 runs 15 residues. CDR1 LNHDA and CDR2 SQIVND come from the germline V gene (reference sequence).

The chain recombines TRBV12-3 or TRBV12-4 with TRBJ1-1; no clear D. The CDR3 consists of 13 residues. Deletions cut 4 bases from V and 0 bases from J, with 6 bases between. The CDR3 spells CASSSVVNTEAFF. The CDR3 nucleotides are TGTGCCAGCAGTTCGGTCGTGAACACTGAAGCTTTCTTT.

The V and J genes are TRBV28 and TRBJ1-1; maybe TRBD1 (5 bases). V lost 2 bases and J 7 bases, leaving 14 bases between the germline ends. Germline V gene lookup returns CDR1 MDHEN and CDR2 SYDVKM. The CDR3 length is 14 residues. The CDR3 sequence: CASSLRGTGGEAFF. CDR3 sequence (DNA): TGTGCCAGCAGTTTACGCGGGACGGGGGGTGAAGCTTTCTTT.

The V gene is TRBV2, the J gene TRBJ2-7; 8 bases agree with TRBD1. Germline V gene lookup returns CDR1 SNHLY and CDR2 FYNNEI. The ends lost 7 bases at V and 2 bases at J; junction bases unmatched: 7. CDR3 length: 14 residues. CDR3 protein: CASMTNRGTYEQYF. The CDR3 region has the DNA TGTGCCAGCATGACCAACAGGGGGACCTACGAGCAGTACTTC.